The rows below give T cell receptor beta chains drawn from one sample of a study of T cell repertoires in cytomegalovirus infection. These TCRs are of unknown antigen specificity. MiXCR, applied by TCRdb to the reads, yields one record per CDR3 protein. The sample records about 83,000 distinct CDR3 sequences, more than 20% being singletons. The source material was CD8+ T cells from cultured PBMCs, sampled from culture after CMV antigen stimulation. Receptors originate from a human donor in good health (CMV status not recorded). Some clones in this sample may be carry-over from other donors' samples. Both conserved end residues are part of each CDR3. Fields, in order: V gene, D gene, J gene, clone size, CDR3 DNA, CDR3 protein. D genes are given only for firm matches. Only some rows state a clone size, as once, few, many or a class for expanded clones.

V: TRBV19
D: TRBD1
J: TRBJ2-1
size: few
DNA: TGTGCCAGCTCGACAGGGGAGCTCCACAATGAGCAGTTCTTC
CDR3: CASSTGELHNEQFF

V: TRBV6-2/TRBV6-3
D: -
J: TRBJ2-5
size: -
DNA: TGTGCCAGCAGTTACTCGAGACGGGACCAAGAGACCCAGTACTTC
CDR3: CASSYSRRDQETQYF

V: TRBV6-1
D: TRBD2
J: TRBJ2-6
size: many
DNA: TGTGCCAGCAGAACGGGAGGCTCTGGGGCCAACGTCCTGACTTTC
CDR3: CASRTGGSGANVLTF

V: TRBV7-3
D: -
J: TRBJ2-3
size: -
DNA: TGTGCCAGCAGCTCCCTTGGGGGGGCGGCAGATACGCAGTATTTT
CDR3: CASSSLGGAADTQYF

V: TRBV3-1
D: TRBD2
J: TRBJ2-1
size: few
DNA: TGTGCCAGCAGCCTCGGGACTAGCGGGGGGGTTTTTGAGCAGTTCTTC
CDR3: CASSLGTSGGVFEQFF

V: TRBV7-3
D: TRBD1
J: TRBJ1-2
size: many
DNA: TGTGCCAGCAGCCCTCTAGGACAGGGAGACTATGGCTACACCTTC
CDR3: CASSPLGQGDYGYTF

V: TRBV5-4
D: -
J: TRBJ1-4
size: medium-sized
DNA: TGTGCCAGCAGCCGAGATTCTGCAACTAATGAAAAACTGTTTTTT
CDR3: CASSRDSATNEKLFF

V: TRBV6-2/TRBV6-3
D: -
J: TRBJ1-1
size: -
DNA: TGTGCCAGCAGTACGAGACAGGTGAACACTGAAGCTTTCTTT
CDR3: CASSTRQVNTEAFF

V: TRBV7-8
D: TRBD1
J: TRBJ2-2
size: -
DNA: TGTGCCAGCAGCCCTGAAGGACAGGGGTCCGGGGAGCTGTTTTTT
CDR3: CASSPEGQGSGELFF

V: TRBV20-1
D: -
J: TRBJ2-3
size: -
DNA: TGCAGTGCTAGAGAGGGGGCCCCCTACTATTTT
CDR3: CSAREGAPYYF

V: TRBV11-2
D: -
J: TRBJ2-7
size: -
DNA: TGTGCCAGCAGCTTAGCGGGAGTCCCATACGAGCAGTACTTC
CDR3: CASSLAGVPYEQYF

V: TRBV10-3
D: -
J: TRBJ1-5
size: -
DNA: TGTGCCATCAGTGAGTCGACGTATCCGGGGATCAATCAGCCCCGGCATTTT
CDR3: CAISESTYPGINQPRHF

V: TRBV13
D: -
J: TRBJ1-3
size: many
DNA: TGTGCCAGCAGCTTATACGGGGTGAGCTCTGGAAACACCATATATTTT
CDR3: CASSLYGVSSGNTIYF

V: TRBV9
D: -
J: TRBJ2-4
size: few
DNA: TGTGCCAGCAGCGTAGATAACAGTAGAGCCAAAAACATTCAGTACTTC
CDR3: CASSVDNSRAKNIQYF

V: TRBV14
D: -
J: TRBJ2-7
size: once
DNA: TGTGCCAGCAGTCCTCTGGACAGTAGGGACGAGCAGTACTTC
CDR3: CASSPLDSRDEQYF

V: TRBV7-8
D: TRBD1
J: TRBJ1-2
size: many
DNA: TGTGCCAGCAGCTCCGACAGGGGGGGATGGAGCTATGGCTACACCTTC
CDR3: CASSSDRGGWSYGYTF

V: TRBV5-4
D: TRBD2
J: TRBJ2-3
size: few
DNA: TGTGCCAGCAGCTTCCGGGGGGGGGAGAGGGATACGCAGTATTTT
CDR3: CASSFRGGERDTQYF

V: TRBV11-2
D: -
J: TRBJ2-3
size: few
DNA: TGTGCCAGCAGCTCCCCACGACTATCCACTGATACGCAGTATTTT
CDR3: CASSSPRLSTDTQYF

V: TRBV27
D: -
J: TRBJ1-5
size: -
DNA: TGTGCCAGCAGTATCAGGGTGGATCAGCCCCAGCATTTT
CDR3: CASSIRVDQPQHF

V: TRBV30
D: -
J: TRBJ1-6
size: -
DNA: TGTGCCTGGGGTAAACAGGGCTATAATTCACCCCTCCACTTT
CDR3: CAWGKQGYNSPLHF

V: TRBV4-1
D: -
J: TRBJ1-4
size: few
DNA: TGTGCCAGCAGCCTCGAGGACACTACCATTGCAACTAATGAAAAACTGTTTTTT
CDR3: CASSLEDTTIATNEKLFF

V: TRBV7-9
D: -
J: TRBJ2-5
size: many
DNA: TGTGCCAGCAGCATTAATCAGGGGCAGGAGACCCAGTACTTC
CDR3: CASSINQGQETQYF

V: TRBV4-3
D: TRBD2
J: TRBJ2-1
size: -
DNA: TGCGCCAGCAGCCAAGATCTGAGTGGGGGGGCCTACAATGAGCAGTTCTTC
CDR3: CASSQDLSGGAYNEQFF

V: TRBV7-8
D: TRBD1
J: TRBJ2-7
size: -
DNA: TGTGCCAGCAGTTTTTTCAGGACAGGGGGTGGCGAGCAGTACTTC
CDR3: CASSFFRTGGGEQYF

V: TRBV5-5
D: -
J: TRBJ1-5
size: -
DNA: TGTGCCAGCAGCTTGAAAGGGGATAGCAATCAGCCCCAGCATTTT
CDR3: CASSLKGDSNQPQHF

V: TRBV11-2
D: -
J: TRBJ2-7
size: -
DNA: TGTGCCAGCAGCCAATACGTCGTATCCTACGAGCAGTACTTC
CDR3: CASSQYVVSYEQYF

V: TRBV5-6
D: -
J: TRBJ1-1
size: -
DNA: TGTGCCAGCAGCTTGTTAAGGGGCCCCAACACTGAAGCTTTCTTT
CDR3: CASSLLRGPNTEAFF

V: TRBV28
D: TRBD1
J: TRBJ1-1
size: -
DNA: TGTGCCAGCAGTTCAGGGGGCCGGAACACTGAAGCTTTCTTT
CDR3: CASSSGGRNTEAFF

V: TRBV27
D: TRBD2
J: TRBJ2-7
size: -
DNA: TGTGCCAGCAGTTTGGGGGGGAGGAAGTCGGAAGAGCAGTACTTC
CDR3: CASSLGGRKSEEQYF

V: TRBV7-9
D: -
J: TRBJ1-4
size: -
DNA: TGTGCCAGCAGCTCCCGTGGCCCGATTTCAACTAATGAAAAACTGTTTTTT
CDR3: CASSSRGPISTNEKLFF

V: TRBV5-6
D: -
J: TRBJ1-2
size: -
DNA: TGTGCCAGCAGCTTCGGCGTAGCGGATTTCTATGGCTACACCTTC
CDR3: CASSFGVADFYGYTF

V: TRBV13
D: -
J: TRBJ1-5
size: few
DNA: TGTGCCAGCAGCGCCTCTAGGAATCAGCCCCAGCATTTT
CDR3: CASSASRNQPQHF

V: TRBV4-1
D: -
J: TRBJ1-4
size: -
DNA: TGCGCCAGCAGCCCAGGGGTCGGGGAGGGCGATGAAAAACTGTTTTTT
CDR3: CASSPGVGEGDEKLFF

V: TRBV9
D: -
J: TRBJ1-6
size: many
DNA: TGTGCCAGCAGCGTAGACGCTTCGGAACCCCTCCACTTT
CDR3: CASSVDASEPLHF

V: TRBV24-1
D: -
J: TRBJ1-5
size: -
DNA: TGTGCCACCACCGGGGGGCTTAATCAGCCCCAGCATTTT
CDR3: CATTGGLNQPQHF

V: TRBV7-3
D: TRBD2
J: TRBJ2-5
size: -
DNA: TGTGCCAGCAGCTTAAATAGCGGGGGGTCAGAGACCCAGTACTTC
CDR3: CASSLNSGGSETQYF

V: TRBV19
D: TRBD1
J: TRBJ1-5
size: -
DNA: TGTGCCAGTACCCAGATACCGACAGGGAGACGGGGTCAGCCCCAGCATTTT
CDR3: CASTQIPTGRRGQPQHF

V: TRBV10-2
D: -
J: TRBJ1-5
size: -
DNA: TGCGCCAGCAGCGCGGACAGTTACAATCAGCCCCAGCATTTT
CDR3: CASSADSYNQPQHF

V: TRBV28
D: -
J: TRBJ1-2
size: -
DNA: TGTGCCAGCAGCTATTTTGGGGTCCTGCCTAACTATGGCTACACCTTC
CDR3: CASSYFGVLPNYGYTF

V: TRBV7-7
D: -
J: TRBJ2-1
size: many
DNA: TGTGCTAGCAGCTTAGCTCTGGGAGACAATGAGCAGTTCTTC
CDR3: CASSLALGDNEQFF

V: TRBV11-2
D: TRBD1
J: TRBJ1-1
size: many
DNA: TGTGCCAGCAGTTCCGGGACAGCGATTGAAGCTTTCTTT
CDR3: CASSSGTAIEAFF

V: TRBV11-2
D: TRBD1
J: TRBJ1-2
size: -
DNA: TGTGCCAGCAGCTTAGAGGGGAGACAGGGTCTCGGCTACACCTTC
CDR3: CASSLEGRQGLGYTF

V: TRBV24-1
D: TRBD1
J: TRBJ2-2
size: many
DNA: TGTGCCACCAGTGAACGGGGACAGGACACCGGGGAGCTGTTTTTT
CDR3: CATSERGQDTGELFF

V: TRBV19
D: -
J: TRBJ1-1
size: few
DNA: TGTGCCAGTATGGGAGGAAGGAGTGTTACTGAAGCTTTCTTT
CDR3: CASMGGRSVTEAFF

V: TRBV4-3
D: -
J: TRBJ2-1
size: -
DNA: TGCGCCAGCAGCCAAGATTGGGCACGCTACAATGAGCAGTTCTTC
CDR3: CASSQDWARYNEQFF

V: TRBV30
D: TRBD1
J: TRBJ2-5
size: -
DNA: TGTGCCTGGACCCCCCTCAGGGACAGGGGGAGCCAAGAGACCCAGTACTTC
CDR3: CAWTPLRDRGSQETQYF

V: TRBV5-6
D: TRBD2
J: TRBJ2-3
size: -
DNA: TGTGCCAGCAGCTCCCTAGCGGGGGCTAGCACAGATACGCAGTATTTT
CDR3: CASSSLAGASTDTQYF

V: TRBV4-1
D: TRBD1
J: TRBJ2-7
size: few
DNA: TGCGCCAGCAGCCCAGAGGACAGGGGATCCTACGAGCAGTACTTC
CDR3: CASSPEDRGSYEQYF

V: TRBV6-6
D: -
J: TRBJ2-1
size: many
DNA: TGTGCCAGCAGTTACCCGGGCAATGAGCAGTTCTTC
CDR3: CASSYPGNEQFF